This is a list of T cell receptor beta chains from one sample in a study of OX40 agonist ivuxolimab in advanced cancers. TCRdb keeps only in-frame clones here, not all; method: immunoSEQ multiplex PCR. Of approximately 82,000 clones in the sample, approximately 95% were seen once. The sequences come from CD4+ or CD8+ T cells sorted from blood, collected in a trial of the OX40 agonist ivuxolimab. Receptors originate from an adult with an advanced solid tumor such as melanoma, head and neck, liver or kidney cancer. Each CDR3 is given with its conserved first and last residue. D genes are given only for firm matches. Size is omitted from some rows. Given values are once, few, many or a class for expanded clones.

clone size	V gene	D gene	J gene	CDR3 DNA	CDR3 protein
NA	TRBV19	NA	TRBJ1-1	TGTGCCAGTAGTATATGGGCCGACCCGGACACTGAAGCTTTCTTT	CASSIWADPDTEAFF
NA	TRBV4-3	NA	TRBJ1-3	TGCGCCAGCAGCCAAGATAGGGGTAACTCTGGAAACACCATATATTTT	CASSQDRGNSGNTIYF
NA	TRBV6-5	TRBD1	TRBJ1-3	TGTGCCAGCAGACCCGAGGGGGCCAGAAACACCATATATTTT	CASRPEGARNTIYF
once	TRBV6-5	NA	TRBJ2-1	TGTGCCAGCAGTTCCCGGGCCCCCTACCCCGATGAGCAGTTCTTC	CASSSRAPYPDEQFF
NA	TRBV6-5	NA	TRBJ2-1	TGTGCCAGCAGTTACGTCGGGGCAAGCTCCTACAATGAGCAGTTCTTC	CASSYVGASSYNEQFF
once	TRBV4-1	NA	TRBJ2-7	TGCGCCAGCAGCCAAAACATCCCCGGCTCCTACGAGCAGTACTTC	CASSQNIPGSYEQYF
NA	TRBV19	NA	TRBJ1-5	TGTGCCAGTAGCCCAGTCAGCAATCAGCCCCAGCATTTT	CASSPVSNQPQHF
NA	TRBV5-1	NA	TRBJ2-7	TGCGCCAGCAGCTTGGGGTCGACTTCCCTTTCCTACGAGCAGTACTTC	CASSLGSTSLSYEQYF
NA	TRBV13	NA	TRBJ1-2	TGTGCCAGCAGCTTAGTAACAGGGCTGGATGGCTACACCTTC	CASSLVTGLDGYTF
NA	TRBV10-1	NA	TRBJ2-7	TGCGCCAGCAGTGATGGCGGGCGAGCCTACGAGCAGTACTTC	CASSDGGRAYEQYF
NA	TRBV10-3	NA	TRBJ1-1	TGTGCCATCAGTGCCAACCTCGGGCAGATGAACACTGAAGCTTTCTTT	CAISANLGQMNTEAFF
NA	TRBV9	TRBD1	TRBJ2-7	TGTGCCAGCAGCGTAGACACAGGGGGGTCCTACGAGCAGTACTTC	CASSVDTGGSYEQYF